This T cell receptor beta chain was observed in a study of cytomegalovirus exposure and HLA in healthy donors. Study context: Earlier work reported 117 million unique TCR beta sequences from some 170 million T cells.

PCR was performed using 60 Vbeta and 13 Jbeta primers. The data were produced by immunoSEQ multiplex PCR, yet TCRdb's version contains in-frame clones alone and is incomplete. The repertoire holds 95,000 to 150,000 clones, with over 15% as singletons. Germline CDR1 MNHNY, CDR2 SVGAGI (reference sequence). The CDR3 consists of 12 residues. Trimming cost V 7 bases and J 7 bases, with 11 bases left between them. Findings of the study overall: A few V segments could not be told apart, such as TRBV6-2 and TRBV6-3, and were left out.

Worth noting for this clone: The antigen remains undetermined.

The chain links TRBV6-6 to TRBJ1-5, with D maybe TRBD1 (5 bases). The source material was PBMCs. The receptor was isolated from a woman aged 18-29 years in good health and CMV-seronegative. The CDR3 sequence is CASTDGGQPQHF. CDR3 in DNA: TGTGCCAGCACGGACGGGGGACAGCCCCAGCATTTT.